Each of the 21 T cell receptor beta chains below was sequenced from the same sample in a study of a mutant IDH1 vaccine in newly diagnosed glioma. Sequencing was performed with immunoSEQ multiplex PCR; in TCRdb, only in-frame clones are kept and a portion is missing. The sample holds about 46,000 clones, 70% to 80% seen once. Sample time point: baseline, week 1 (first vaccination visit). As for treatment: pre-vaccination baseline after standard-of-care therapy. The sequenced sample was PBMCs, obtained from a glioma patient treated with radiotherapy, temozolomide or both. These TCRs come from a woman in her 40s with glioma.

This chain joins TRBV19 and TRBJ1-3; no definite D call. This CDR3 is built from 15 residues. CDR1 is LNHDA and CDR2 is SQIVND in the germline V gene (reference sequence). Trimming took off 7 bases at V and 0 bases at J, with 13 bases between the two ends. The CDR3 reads CASTAARGSGNTIYF. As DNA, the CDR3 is TGTGCCAGTACCGCCGCGCGGGGCTCTGGAAACACCATATATTTT.

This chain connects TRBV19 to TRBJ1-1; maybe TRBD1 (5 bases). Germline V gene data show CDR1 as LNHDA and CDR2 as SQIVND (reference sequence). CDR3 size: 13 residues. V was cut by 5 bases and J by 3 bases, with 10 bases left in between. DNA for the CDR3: TGTGCCAGTAGTCGGAGGGGAGACACTGAAGCTTTCTTT. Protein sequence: CASSRRGDTEAFF.

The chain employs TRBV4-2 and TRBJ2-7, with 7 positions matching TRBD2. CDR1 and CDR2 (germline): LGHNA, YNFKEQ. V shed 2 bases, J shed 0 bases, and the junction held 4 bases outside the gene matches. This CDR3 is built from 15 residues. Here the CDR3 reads CASSQSGASSYEQYF. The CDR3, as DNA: TGTGCCAGCAGCCAAAGCGGGGCTAGCTCCTACGAGCAGTACTTC.

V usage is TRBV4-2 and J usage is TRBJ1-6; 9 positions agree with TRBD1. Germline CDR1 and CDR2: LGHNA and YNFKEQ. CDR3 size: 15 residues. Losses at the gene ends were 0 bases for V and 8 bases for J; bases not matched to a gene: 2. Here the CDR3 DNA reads TGTGCCAGCAGCCAAGAGACAGGGGGAGATTCACCCCTCCACTTT. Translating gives CASSQETGGDSPLHF.

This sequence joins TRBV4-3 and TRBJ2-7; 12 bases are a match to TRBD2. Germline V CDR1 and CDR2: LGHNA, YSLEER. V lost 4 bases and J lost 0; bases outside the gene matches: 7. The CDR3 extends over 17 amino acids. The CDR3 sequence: CASSRLAGEGPSYEQYF. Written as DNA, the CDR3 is TGCGCCAGCAGCCGACTAGCGGGGGAGGGCCCCTCCTACGAGCAGTACTTC.

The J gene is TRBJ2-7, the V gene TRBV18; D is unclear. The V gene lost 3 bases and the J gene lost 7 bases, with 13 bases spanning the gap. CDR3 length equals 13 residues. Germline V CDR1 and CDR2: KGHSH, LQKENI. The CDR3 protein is CASSPPRGLEQYF. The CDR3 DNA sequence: TGTGCCAGCTCACCGCCCCGTGGTCTAGAGCAGTACTTC. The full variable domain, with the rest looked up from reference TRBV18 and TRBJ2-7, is NAGVMQNPRHLVRRRGQEARLRCSPMKGHSHVYWYRQLPEEGLKFMVYLQKENIIDESGMPKERFSAEFPKEGPSILRIQQVVRGDSAAYFCASSPPRGLEQYFGPGTRLTVT.

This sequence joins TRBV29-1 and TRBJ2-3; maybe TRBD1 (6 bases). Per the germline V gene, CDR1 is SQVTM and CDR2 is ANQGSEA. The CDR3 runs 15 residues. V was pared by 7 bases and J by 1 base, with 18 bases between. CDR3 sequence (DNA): TGCAGCGGTACTCAGGGGTTTGGGGGCACAGATACGCAGTATTTT. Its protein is CSGTQGFGGTDTQYF.

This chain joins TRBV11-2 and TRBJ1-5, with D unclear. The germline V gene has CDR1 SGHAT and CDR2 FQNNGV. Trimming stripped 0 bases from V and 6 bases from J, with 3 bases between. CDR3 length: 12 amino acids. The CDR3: CASSLEGQPQHF. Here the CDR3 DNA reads TGTGCCAGCAGCTTAGAAGGTCAGCCCCAGCATTTT.

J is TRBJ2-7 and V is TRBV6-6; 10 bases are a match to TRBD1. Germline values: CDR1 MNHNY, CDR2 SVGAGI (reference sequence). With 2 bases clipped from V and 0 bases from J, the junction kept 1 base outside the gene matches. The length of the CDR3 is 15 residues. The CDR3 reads CASSYGTGDSYEQYF. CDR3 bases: TGTGCCAGCAGTTACGGGACAGGGGACTCCTACGAGCAGTACTTC.

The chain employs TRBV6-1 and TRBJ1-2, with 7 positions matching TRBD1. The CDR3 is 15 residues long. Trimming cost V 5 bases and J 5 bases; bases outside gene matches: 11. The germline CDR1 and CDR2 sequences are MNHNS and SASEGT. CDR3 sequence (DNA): TGTGCCAGCAGTCCTAGGGGACAGTTGGATTATGGCTACACCTTC. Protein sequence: CASSPRGQLDYGYTF.

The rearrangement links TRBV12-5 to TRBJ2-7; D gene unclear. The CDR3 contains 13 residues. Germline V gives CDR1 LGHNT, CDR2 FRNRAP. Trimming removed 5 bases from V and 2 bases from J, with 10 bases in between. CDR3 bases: TGTGCTAGTGGTCCCCGGAATCCCTACGAGCAGTACTTC. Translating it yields CASGPRNPYEQYF.

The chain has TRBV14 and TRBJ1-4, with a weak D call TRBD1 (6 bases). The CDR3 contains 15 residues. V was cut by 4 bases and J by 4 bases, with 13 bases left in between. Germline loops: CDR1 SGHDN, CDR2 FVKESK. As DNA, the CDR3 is TGTGCCAGCAGCCCTAGACAGGCCAATAATGAAAAACTGTTTTTT. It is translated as CASSPRQANNEKLFF.

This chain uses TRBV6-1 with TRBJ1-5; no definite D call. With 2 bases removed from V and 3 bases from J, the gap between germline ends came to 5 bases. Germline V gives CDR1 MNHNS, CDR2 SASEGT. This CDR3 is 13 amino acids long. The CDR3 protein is CASSEQVNQPQHF. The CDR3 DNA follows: TGTGCCAGCAGTGAACAGGTCAATCAGCCCCAGCATTTT.

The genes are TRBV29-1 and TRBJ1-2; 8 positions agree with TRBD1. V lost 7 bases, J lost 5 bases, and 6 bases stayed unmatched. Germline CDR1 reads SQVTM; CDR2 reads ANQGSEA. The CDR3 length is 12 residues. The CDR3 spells CSGKTGGYGYTF. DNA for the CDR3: TGCAGCGGCAAAACAGGGGGTTATGGCTACACCTTC.

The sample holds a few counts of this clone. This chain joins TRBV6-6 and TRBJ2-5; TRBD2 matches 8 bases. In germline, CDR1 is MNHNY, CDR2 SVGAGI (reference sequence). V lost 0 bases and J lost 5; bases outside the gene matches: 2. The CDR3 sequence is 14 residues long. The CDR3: CASSYSERGETQYF. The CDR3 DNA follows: TGTGCCAGCAGTTACTCGGAGCGGGGGGAGACCCAGTACTTC.

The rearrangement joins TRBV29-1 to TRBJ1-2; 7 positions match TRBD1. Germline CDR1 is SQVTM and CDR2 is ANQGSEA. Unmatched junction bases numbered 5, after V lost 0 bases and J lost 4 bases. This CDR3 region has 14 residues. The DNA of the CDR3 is TGCAGCGTTGAAGATCGGCCAGGGGGCTATGGCTACACCTTC. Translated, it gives CSVEDRPGGYGYTF.

The CDR3 loop is CASSPLGHEQYF. CDR3 DNA sequence: TGTGCCAGCTCACCACTGGGACACGAGCAGTACTTC. The chain is built from TRBV18 and TRBJ2-7, with D perhaps matching TRBD1 or TRBD2 (5 bases each). The CDR3 sequence is 12 residues long. Trimming took 1 base from V and 5 from J, leaving 6 bases between them. The V gene's germline CDR1 is KGHSH and CDR2 LQKENI.

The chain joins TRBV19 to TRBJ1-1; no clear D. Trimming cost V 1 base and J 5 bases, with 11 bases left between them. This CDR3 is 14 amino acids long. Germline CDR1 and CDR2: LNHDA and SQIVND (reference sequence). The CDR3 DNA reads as TGTGCCAGTAGTATAGTTGGGTTGGGGACTGAAGCTTTCTTT. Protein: CASSIVGLGTEAFF.

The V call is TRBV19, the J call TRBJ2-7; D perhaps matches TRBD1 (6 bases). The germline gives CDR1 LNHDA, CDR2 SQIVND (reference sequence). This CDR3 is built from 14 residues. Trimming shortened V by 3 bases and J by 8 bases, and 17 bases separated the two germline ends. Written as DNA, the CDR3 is TGTGCCAGTAGTATCGCAACCGGACAGACGCAGCAGTACTTC. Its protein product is CASSIATGQTQQYF.

For the CDR3, the DNA is TGTGCCAGCAGCCCGGGACAGGGGTGGCGAGAGACCCAGTACTTC. It encodes CASSPGQGWRETQYF. This chain connects TRBV5-4 to TRBJ2-5, with 10 bases identical to TRBD1. The CDR3 is 15 amino acids. J gave up 4 bases and V 4 bases, and 7 bases lay outside the gene matches. Germline assignment: CDR1 SGHNT and CDR2 YYREEE (reference sequence).

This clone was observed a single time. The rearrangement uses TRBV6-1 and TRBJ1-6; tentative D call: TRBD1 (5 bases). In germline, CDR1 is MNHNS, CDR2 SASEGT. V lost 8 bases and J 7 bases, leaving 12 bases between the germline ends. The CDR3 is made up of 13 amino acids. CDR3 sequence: CASEGTANSPLHF. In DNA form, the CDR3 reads TGTGCCAGCGAAGGGACCGCGAATTCACCCCTCCACTTT.